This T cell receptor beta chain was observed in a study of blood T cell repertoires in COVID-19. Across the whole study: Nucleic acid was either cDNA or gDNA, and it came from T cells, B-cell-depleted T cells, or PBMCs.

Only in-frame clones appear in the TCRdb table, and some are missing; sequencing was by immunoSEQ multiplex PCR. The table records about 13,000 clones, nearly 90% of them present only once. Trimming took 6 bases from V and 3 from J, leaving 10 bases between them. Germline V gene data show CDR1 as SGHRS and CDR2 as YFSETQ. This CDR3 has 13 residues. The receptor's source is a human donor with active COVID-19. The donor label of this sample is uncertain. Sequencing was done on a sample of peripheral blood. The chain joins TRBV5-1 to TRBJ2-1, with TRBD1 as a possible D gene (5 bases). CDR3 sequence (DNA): TGCGCCAGCAACCTAGACAGCTACAATGAGCAGTTCTTC. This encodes CASNLDSYNEQFF.